The T cell receptor beta chain under discussion was sequenced for a study of T cells in Graves' hyperthyroidism and ophthalmopathy. The CDR3 regions of TCR beta were amplified from RNA transcripts. TCR CDR3 underwent first-round RT-PCR with the HTBI primer set. TCRdb processed the multiplex PCR reads anew with MiXCR; each CDR3 protein has one entry. This sample has 530,000 or so distinct CDR3 sequences; more than 15% occur once, and the top ten carry 15% to 20%. General study results and limits: Most clonotypes that expanded in the thyroid above 0.001 also showed up in blood. Separation of ophthalmopathy from stable hyperthyroidism was achieved by a 13 V-J model.

The cohort's ophthalmopathy patients, a group with duration under 3 months, had a Clinical Activity Score of at least 3 and a NOSPECS grade of at least 4. Lactation, pregnancy, other autoimmune disease or uncontrolled infection excluded patients. In regard to this clonotype: Antigen unknown.

CDR3 length equals 16 residues. Germline V CDR1 and CDR2: LNHDA, SQIVND (reference sequence). Trimming removed 1 base from V and 8 bases from J, with 18 bases in between. The sequencing sample was made of blood. This sequence was found in a woman between 18 and 29 years old with Graves' ophthalmopathy. The genes are TRBV19 and TRBJ2-1, with no clear D. This CDR3 reads CASSIGGHNRYDEQFF. CDR3 bases: TGTGCCAGTAGTATAGGGGGTCACAATAGGTACGATGAGCAGTTCTTC.